This T cell receptor (beta chain) was sequenced in a study of blood T cell repertoires in COVID-19. Study information: From the United States, Italy and Spain came samples of acute and convalescent COVID-19.

The V and J ends lost 5 bases and 1 base respectively, with 11 bases between them. Looked up from germline, CDR1 is LNHNV and CDR2 is YYDKDF (reference sequence). The CDR3 spans 14 residues. In the source study's methods: Amplified reference gene primers provided the basis for estimating nucleated cell counts. Clones were sequenced by immunoSEQ multiplex PCR, and TCRdb holds only the in-frame ones, with some missing. V and J calls and clone size are given by that table; D and trimming were obtained from the DNA. The sample has around 140,000 clones, just under 80% seen once. The sequencing input was peripheral blood. The TCR originated in a woman aged 55-69 years with acute or convalescent COVID-19. The chain has TRBV15 and TRBJ1-2, with a tentative D call TRBD1 (5 bases). The CDR3 bases are TGTGCCACCAGCCTTGGGGGACTTAACTATGGCTACACCTTC. It encodes CATSLGGLNYGYTF.